Presented here are 27 T cell receptor beta chains from one specimen sequenced in a study of T-cell memory formation after mild COVID-19 (dated by TCRdb to about 2021). The protocol used for the library was 5' RACE. The sequencing machine was an Illumina NovaSeq 6000. TCRdb's own reprocessing of the public reads used fastp at Q25 and MiXCR and kept productive beta chains. Rows with one shared CDR3 protein collapse into an entry with the most common genes and DNA. The sample yields roughly 300,000 distinct CDR3 sequences; 7.5% to 9.5% were counted once. The ten largest clonotypes hold 22% of the sample. Sample: PBMCs or a T cell subset sorted from them (not recorded which). These receptor sequences come from a man younger than 35 who had mild COVID-19 (a few samples of this study predate the infection). The sample titles of this study are shuffled in the database, so cell type and time point are left out; the donor was told from shared clones.

This clonotype was seen only a few times. The rearrangement joins TRBV4-3 to TRBJ2-5; 7 nucleotides match TRBD2. Per germline, CDR1 LGHNA and CDR2 YSLEER. The trim removed 3 bases at V and 0 bases at J, leaving 7 bases unmatched. The CDR3 length is 16 residues. The CDR3 DNA is TGCGCCAGCAGCCAGGGGTTAGCGGGTCACCAAGAGACCCAGTACTTC. It translates to CASSQGLAGHQETQYF.

The count of this clonotype is one. The chain joins TRBV21-1 to TRBJ2-6; the D call in the table, TRBD1, was not verified against the DNA. TRBV21-1 is classified as a pseudogene. The CDR3 is 16 amino acids. The CDR3 region has the DNA TGTGCCAGCAGCAAAGAATACCCCCCTGGGGCCAACGTCCTGACTTTC. The encoded protein is CASSKEYPPGANVLTF.

This chain uses TRBV6-2 or TRBV6-3 with TRBJ1-2; 9 positions match TRBD1. CDR3 length: 13 residues. The V gene's germline CDR1 is MNHEY and CDR2 SVGEGT. V gave up 7 bases and J gave up 4 bases; unmatched junction bases: 4. The CDR3 loop reads CASTDRGIYGYTF. The DNA of the CDR3 is TGTGCCAGCACGGACAGGGGCATCTATGGCTACACCTTC.

The V gene is TRBV11-2, the J gene TRBJ2-2; D ambiguous. V was trimmed by 5 bases and J by 4 bases, leaving 17 bases between them. Germline-derived CDR1 and CDR2 are SGHAT and FQNNGV. There are 16 residues in the CDR3. CDR3: CASSLPSYLVTGELFF. The DNA for the CDR3 is TGTGCCAGCAGCCTACCGTCCTACCTAGTCACCGGGGAGCTGTTTTTT. The full variable domain, with the rest looked up from reference TRBV11-2 and TRBJ2-2, is EAGVAQSPRYKIIEKRQSVAFWCNPISGHATLYWYQQILGQGPKLLIQFQNNGVVDDSQLPKDRFSAERLKGVDSTLKIQPAKLEDSAVYLCASSLPSYLVTGELFFGEGSRLTVL.

In its sample, this clonotype was seen many times. The chain links TRBV7-2 to TRBJ1-3; TRBD1 might be the D (5 bases). The CDR3 runs 15 residues. V lost 4 bases, J lost 3 bases, and 13 bases lay in between. Per germline, CDR1 SGHTA and CDR2 FQGNSA. CDR3 nucleotide sequence: TGTGCCAGCAGCTCAGATGGGGGTGGTGGAAACACCATATATTTT. Its protein product is CASSSDGGGGNTIYF.

The chain carries TRBV6-2 or TRBV6-3 and TRBJ2-2; D call uncertain. The V end lost 7 bases, the J end lost 7 bases, and 10 bases lay between the germline ends. Germline V lookup: CDR1 MNHEY, CDR2 SVGEGT. The CDR3 length is 12 residues. The CDR3 protein is CASTLGGGELFF. The CDR3 region has the DNA TGTGCCAGCACTTTGGGTGGCGGGGAGCTGTTTTTT.

This clonotype has a count of ten or more. The chain joins TRBV5-1 to TRBJ2-7; D gene ambiguous. The CDR3 covers 14 residues. Germline V gives CDR1 SGHRS, CDR2 YFSETQ. V shed 0 bases and J shed 3 bases, with 10 bases lying between them. The CDR3 protein is CASSLAGLRYEQYF. Written as DNA, the CDR3 is TGCGCCAGCAGCTTGGCGGGCCTCCGCTACGAGCAGTACTTC.

This clonotype has a single count. The chain combines TRBV9 with TRBJ2-1, with 9 bases aligning to TRBD2. The CDR3 consists of 15 residues. Germline V gene lookup returns CDR1 SGDLS and CDR2 YYNGEE. The trim removed 4 bases at V and 9 bases at J, leaving 11 bases unmatched. In DNA form, the CDR3 reads TGTGCCAGCAGCCCCCCGCTAGCGGGAAGGGGTGAGCAGTTCTTC. It specifies CASSPPLAGRGEQFF.

V gene TRBV28 combines with J gene TRBJ2-7; TRBD1 is a possible D gene (6 bases). Germline V CDR1 and CDR2: MDHEN, SYDVKM. The length of the CDR3 is 12 residues. The V end was cut by 6 bases, the J end by 4 bases, with 10 bases between. In DNA, the CDR3 is TGTGCCAGCAGACGGACAGTTTACGAGCAGTACTTC. Amino acid sequence: CASRRTVYEQYF. Looking up the rest from reference TRBV28 and TRBJ2-7 gives the full variable domain: DVKVTQSSRYLVKRTGEKVFLECVQDMDHENMFWYRQDPGLGLRLIYFSYDVKMKEKGDIPEGYSVSREKKERFSLILESASTNQTSMYLCASRRTVYEQYFGPGTRLTVT.

This clonotype came up a few times. The chain employs TRBV18 and TRBJ2-2; no definite D call. V was pared by 4 bases and J by 3 bases, with 12 bases between. This CDR3 spans 15 amino acids. CDR1 KGHSH and CDR2 LQKENI come from the germline V gene. CDR3 sequence (DNA): TGTGCCAGCTCACTCCGACCGGCGGACACCGGGGAGCTGTTTTTT. Translated: CASSLRPADTGELFF.

The V gene is TRBV12-2, the J gene TRBJ1-1; the DNA was not used to check the table's D call, TRBD1. TRBV12-2 is classified as a pseudogene. This CDR3 has 16 amino acids. For the CDR3, the DNA is TGTGCAAGTCGCTTAGTTTGCCAGGGGGCGATTAAAGAAGCTTTCTTT. Protein: CASRLVCQGAIKEAFF.

This clonotype was found a few times. The chain has TRBV4-3 and TRBJ2-7; D unresolved. The CDR3 contains 13 residues. V was shortened by 1 base and J by 1 base, with 5 bases between the two germline ends. Germline lookup yields CDR1 LGHNA and CDR2 YSLEER. DNA for the CDR3: TGCGCCAGCAGCCAAGGTCGATCCTACGAGCAGTACTTC. Residues: CASSQGRSYEQYF.

This clonotype was observed once. The CDR3 DNA reads TGTGCCAGCAGCCACTCGCAGTACGAGCAGTACTTC. The encoded protein is CASSHSQYEQYF. The V call is TRBV7-9, the J call TRBJ2-7; no reliable D call. The V gene lost 5 bases and the J gene lost 4 bases, with 9 bases spanning the gap. There are 12 residues in the CDR3. From germline, CDR1 is SEHNR and CDR2 FQNEAQ (reference sequence).

This clonotype has a count of ten or more. The rearrangement uses TRBV9 and TRBJ2-3; D may correspond to TRBD1 or TRBD2 (5 bases each). CDR1 is SGDLS and CDR2 is YYNGEE in the germline V gene. The CDR3 totals 15 residues. Trimming removed 1 base at V and 2 bases at J, with 11 bases between. The CDR3 nucleotides read TGTGCCAGCAGCGTATCCTGGGGGAACACAGATACGCAGTATTTT. It translates to CASSVSWGNTDTQYF.

There are a few counts of this clonotype. The chain joins TRBV5-1 to TRBJ2-3, with D maybe TRBD2 (6 bases). The CDR3 covers 14 residues. Germline values: CDR1 SGHRS, CDR2 YFSETQ. The V gene lost 4 bases and the J gene lost 2 bases, with 11 bases spanning the gap. The CDR3 DNA reads TGCGCCAGCAGCGGGAGGCAGTACACAGATACGCAGTATTTT. Translation: CASSGRQYTDTQYF.

This clonotype has more than one count but fewer than ten. The chain has TRBV19 and TRBJ2-7; 9 nucleotides agree with TRBD1. Germline CDR1 is LNHDA and CDR2 is SQIVND (reference sequence). V gave up 3 bases and J gave up 6 bases; unmatched junction bases: 3. The CDR3 sequence is 13 residues long. The CDR3 sequence: CASSMDRGSEQYV. The CDR3 DNA is TGTGCCAGTAGTATGGACAGGGGAAGCGAGCAGTACGTC.

This sequence joins TRBV20-1 and TRBJ2-7; 9 bases agree with TRBD2. Unmatched junction bases numbered 5, after V lost 1 base and J lost 4 bases. This CDR3 region has 14 residues. Germline-derived CDR1 and CDR2 are DFQATT and SNEGSKA (reference sequence). As DNA, the CDR3 is TGCAGTGCTAGAGGGACTAGCGTAAATTACGAGCAGTACTTC. It yields the protein CSARGTSVNYEQYF.

This clonotype was observed many times. The rearrangement links TRBV18 to TRBJ2-3, with TRBD1 identical over 9 bases. The germline gives CDR1 KGHSH, CDR2 LQKENI. The CDR3 sequence is 16 residues long. V lost 5 bases and J lost 3; bases outside the gene matches: 9. CDR3 coding DNA: TGTGCCAGCTCATCCGGGGGACAGGGTGCAACAGATACGCAGTATTTT. Translated, it gives CASSSGGQGATDTQYF.

This clonotype was counted a few times. The V and J genes are TRBV7-6 and TRBJ1-6, with a possible D match to TRBD1 (5 bases). V lost 2 bases to trimming and J lost 9 bases, with 11 bases between them. This CDR3 has 14 residues. The germline V gene has CDR1 SGHVS and CDR2 FNYEAQ. The CDR3 DNA reads TGTGCCAGCAGCTTAAGGGGTTGGAGTTCACCCCTCCACTTT. It is translated as CASSLRGWSSPLHF.

This clonotype was seen ten or more times. The chain links TRBV7-2 to TRBJ2-1; 7 bases align to TRBD2. The junction had 8 bases not matched to a gene; V was cut back by 4 bases and J by 5 bases. Germline CDR1 and CDR2: SGHTA and FQGNSA. This CDR3 comprises 15 residues. The CDR3 sequence is CASSSTLAANNEQFF. The CDR3 coding sequence is TGTGCCAGCAGCTCCACCCTAGCGGCCAACAATGAGCAGTTCTTC.

This clonotype has more than one count but fewer than ten. J is TRBJ1-1 and V is TRBV12-3 or TRBV12-4; 7 bases match TRBD1. V shed 6 bases, J shed 5 bases, and the junction held 9 bases outside the gene matches. The CDR3 covers 14 residues. CDR3 sequence: CASSARQGGTEAFF. In DNA, the CDR3 is TGTGCCAGCAGCGCCCGACAGGGAGGGACTGAAGCTTTCTTT.

V and J are TRBV6-1 and TRBJ1-1; 7 bases are a match to TRBD1. With 8 bases clipped from V and 3 bases from J, the junction kept 12 bases outside the gene matches. CDR1 and CDR2 from the germline V gene are MNHNS and SASEGT. CDR3 length: 15 amino acids. CDR3 bases: TGTGCCAGCCGCGACAGGGCCTTCCGATACACTGAAGCTTTCTTT. It codes for CASRDRAFRYTEAFF.

There are many counts of this clonotype. This rearrangement joins TRBV15 to TRBJ1-4; TRBD1 matches at 7 bases. The CDR3 consists of 13 residues. Looked up from germline, CDR1 is LNHNV and CDR2 is YYDKDF (reference sequence). J lost 7 bases, V lost 5 bases, and 4 bases had no gene match. The CDR3 region has the DNA TGTGCCACCAGCGACAGGGTGACTGAAAAACTGTTTTTT. As protein: CATSDRVTEKLFF.

This chain joins TRBV4-1 and TRBJ2-7, with 8 bases lining up with TRBD2. The length of the CDR3 is 13 residues. J lost 4 bases, V lost 4 bases, and 3 bases had no gene match. CDR1 and CDR2 (germline): MGHRA, YSYEKL. The CDR3 is CASSRGGQYEQYF. The CDR3 DNA reads TGCGCCAGCAGCCGCGGGGGGCAATACGAGCAGTACTTC.

This chain uses TRBV21-1 with TRBJ2-2; TRBD1, the table's D call, lacks a check against the DNA. TRBV21-1 is designated a pseudogene. CDR3 length equals 16 residues. The DNA of the CDR3 is TGTGCCATCGGAGGGAAGGGGGGCCTGAACACCGGGGAGCTGTTTTTT. Protein: CAIGGKGGLNTGELFF.

This clonotype was seen ten or more times. The genes are TRBV7-2 and TRBJ1-2; TRBD1 agrees at 8 bases. The CDR3 has 16 amino acids. The V segment lost 5 bases and the J segment 6 bases; nucleotides outside the gene matches: 14. Germline CDR1 reads SGHTA; CDR2 reads FQGNSA. The DNA of the CDR3 is TGTGCCAGCAGCCGAAATAGCGGACAGGGCTGGGATGGCTACACCTTC. This codes for CASSRNSGQGWDGYTF.

This clonotype showed up just a few times. The chain combines TRBV18 with TRBJ1-1; perhaps TRBD1 as D (6 bases). The CDR3 loop spans 17 amino acids. The germline gives CDR1 KGHSH, CDR2 LQKENI. Trimming left V 0 bases short and J 3 bases short, with 17 bases between. The CDR3 region is CASSPPPLGGSYTEAFF. In DNA, the CDR3 is TGTGCCAGCTCACCACCTCCTCTGGGGGGCTCCTACACTGAAGCTTTCTTT.